This T cell receptor beta chain was sequenced for a study of early stage breast cancer tumors. Germline CDR1 is LNHDA and CDR2 is SQIVND (reference sequence). The CDR3 has 15 residues. With 3 bases removed from V and 0 bases from J, the gap between germline ends came to 8 bases. This clone was picked up one time. Its antigen is not identified. General study points: Enriched TCRB sequences shared across patients were mostly commonly generated sequences. Compared with adjacent normal breast, tumors showed approximately 2.5-fold denser, more clonal T cells.

Sequencing was performed with immunoSEQ multiplex PCR; in TCRdb, only in-frame clones are kept and a portion is missing. Of tens of thousands of clones listed, approximately 90% are singletons. The chain joins TRBV19 to TRBJ2-2; the D gene is possibly TRBD2 (6 bases). The clonotype was recovered from a person aged 65 to 85 with breast cancer. The sample was blood. DNA of the CDR3: TGTGCCAGTAGTATGCGCGGGGCGAACACCGGGGAGCTGTTTTTT. This translates into CASSMRGANTGELFF. The full variable domain, in which reference TRBV19 and TRBJ2-2 provide the parts outside the CDR3, is DGGITQSPKYLFRKEGQNVTLSCEQNLNHDAMYWYRQDPGQGLRLIYYSQIVNDFQKGDIAEGYSVSREKKESFPLTVTSAQKNPTAFYLCASSMRGANTGELFFGEGSRLTVL.